This T cell receptor beta chain was sequenced during a study of identical twins. Study-wide results and limits: Invariant MAIT and iNKT cells may have partly biased zero-insertion analyses. A lower insertion count was a feature of abundant cord blood beta clonotypes, with no such feature in memory repertoires.

From the 5' RACE reads, TCRdb called clonotypes with MiXCR, one entry per CDR3 protein. The data hold hundreds of thousands of distinct CDR3 sequences, with 20% to 25% observed a single time. Germline values: CDR1 SEHNR, CDR2 FQNEAQ (reference sequence). Trimming took off 1 base at V and 7 bases at J, with 7 bases between the two ends. The CDR3 length is 12 residues. As to this clonotype: What it binds is unknown.

The data also belong to a second study, concerning yellow fever vaccine responses in identical twins. According to that study: Twins showed a vaccine T cell response that reportedly seemed partly convergent, partly personalized.

The sample consisted of CD4+ T cells sorted from blood. V usage is TRBV7-9 and J usage is TRBJ1-1, with no clear D. The source is a woman younger than 35 in good health. The CDR3 DNA is TGTGCCAGCAGCTTAGTCACAGTTGAAGCTTTCTTT. It codes for CASSLVTVEAFF.